The rows below give T cell receptor beta chains drawn from one sample of a study of blood T cells in healthy people across ages. TCRdb itself ran the 5' RACE reads through MiXCR, one entry per CDR3 protein. The profile covers hundreds of thousands of distinct CDR3 sequences, with about 53% appearing a single time and about 42% taken by the ten largest. Sequences were obtained from blood. The receptors here all came from a man older than 75 in good health. The conserved cysteine and the conserved F or W are not part of the CDR3 here. The order of the fields is V gene, clone size, CDR3 protein. The size entry is marked missing in some rows and otherwise reads once, few, many or a size class.

V gene: TRBV29-1; clone size: -; CDR3 protein: SGYTGGLETQY
V gene: TRBV4-1; clone size: -; CDR3 protein: ASSPTQGRNYGYT
V gene: TRBV29-1; clone size: -; CDR3 protein: SVDLYSTF
V gene: TRBV5-1; clone size: -; CDR3 protein: ASSLGEIDTQY
V gene: TRBV6-5; clone size: many; CDR3 protein: ATRQGSGQPQH
V gene: TRBV2; clone size: -; CDR3 protein: ASSGTGDYSNQPQH
V gene: TRBV5-1; clone size: -; CDR3 protein: ASGTTGRGDTEAF
V gene: TRBV28; clone size: -; CDR3 protein: ASSLGGSGGFYEQY
V gene: TRBV3-1; clone size: -; CDR3 protein: ASSQRGLKYEQY
V gene: TRBV15; clone size: few; CDR3 protein: ATSRGLGETQY
V gene: TRBV6-5; clone size: -; CDR3 protein: ASSYSIKQSTDTQY
V gene: TRBV12-3/TRBV12-4; clone size: -; CDR3 protein: ASSDDSRDSRELF
V gene: TRBV30; clone size: few; CDR3 protein: AWSVLVLAGVQY
V gene: TRBV27; clone size: -; CDR3 protein: ASKGWEHRYAY
V gene: TRBV18; clone size: -; CDR3 protein: ASSPEGSSNEQF
V gene: TRBV9; clone size: -; CDR3 protein: ASSVVGTSGSGGYNEQF
V gene: TRBV23-1; clone size: -; CDR3 protein: ASSQSRDGAGGTYEQY
V gene: TRBV7-9; clone size: many; CDR3 protein: ASSPGTVSQETQY
V gene: TRBV2; clone size: once; CDR3 protein: ASSEGRSGANVLT
V gene: TRBV5-1; clone size: -; CDR3 protein: ASSLLADEQF
V gene: TRBV2; clone size: few; CDR3 protein: ASNRGQNIQY
V gene: TRBV27; clone size: -; CDR3 protein: ASKKLAGENRYAY